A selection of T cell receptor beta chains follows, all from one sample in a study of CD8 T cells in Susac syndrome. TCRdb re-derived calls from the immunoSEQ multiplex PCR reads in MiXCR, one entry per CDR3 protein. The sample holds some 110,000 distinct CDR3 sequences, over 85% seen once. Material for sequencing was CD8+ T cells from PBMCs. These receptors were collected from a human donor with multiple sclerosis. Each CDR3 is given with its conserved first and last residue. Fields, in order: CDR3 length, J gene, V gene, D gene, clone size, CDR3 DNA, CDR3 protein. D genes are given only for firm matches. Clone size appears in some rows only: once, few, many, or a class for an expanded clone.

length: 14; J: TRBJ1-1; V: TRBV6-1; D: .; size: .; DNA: TGTGCCAGCAGTGTTTGGGGGGAGAACACTGAAGCTTTCTTT; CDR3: CASSVWGENTEAFF
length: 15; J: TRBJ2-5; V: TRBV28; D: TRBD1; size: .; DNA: TGTGCCAGCAGTCTCTCCCGGGACAGGGTCGTCGACCAGTACTTC; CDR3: CASSLSRDRVVDQYF
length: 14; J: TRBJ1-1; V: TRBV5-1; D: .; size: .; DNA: TGCGCCAGCAGCTTGGGTCGGAGGGACACTGAAGCTTTCTTT; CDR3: CASSLGRRDTEAFF
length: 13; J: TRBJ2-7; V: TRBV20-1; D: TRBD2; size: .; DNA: TGCAGTGCTAGTCCCGGGGGGGCCTACGAGCAGTACTTC; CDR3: CSASPGGAYEQYF
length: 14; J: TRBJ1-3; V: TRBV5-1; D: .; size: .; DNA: TGCGCCAGCATGGGGAGGACCTCTGGAAACACCATATATTTT; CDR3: CASMGRTSGNTIYF
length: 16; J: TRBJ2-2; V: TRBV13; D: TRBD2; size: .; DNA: TGTGCCAGCAGCCCCCTGGGTAGCGGGAGAACCGGGGAGCTGTTTTTT; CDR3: CASSPLGSGRTGELFF
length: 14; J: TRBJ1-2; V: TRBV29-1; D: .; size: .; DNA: TGCAGCGTTGTACCTCCCCGGGGGGCAAGCGGCTACACCTTC; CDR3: CSVVPPRGASGYTF
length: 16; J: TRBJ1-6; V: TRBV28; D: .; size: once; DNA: TGTGCCAGCAGTTCTGGGGCTCGGGGGCCAGATTCACCCCTCCACTTT; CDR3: CASSSGARGPDSPLHF
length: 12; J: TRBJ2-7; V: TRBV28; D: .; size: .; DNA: TGTGCCAGCAGTTTTACGGTCGACGAGCAGTACTTC; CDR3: CASSFTVDEQYF
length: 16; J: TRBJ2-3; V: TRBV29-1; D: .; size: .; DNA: TGCAGCGTTGATGGAGGTCGGGAGCTTACCACAGATACGCAGTATTTT; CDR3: CSVDGGRELTTDTQYF
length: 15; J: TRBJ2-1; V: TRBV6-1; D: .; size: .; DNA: TGTGCCAGCCATTTCCTCGGACGTCCCTACAATGAGCAGTTCTTC; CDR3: CASHFLGRPYNEQFF
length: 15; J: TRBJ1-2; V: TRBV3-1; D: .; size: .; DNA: TGTGCCAGCAGCCAAGATTCGAGGGCCGACTATGGCTACACCTTC; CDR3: CASSQDSRADYGYTF
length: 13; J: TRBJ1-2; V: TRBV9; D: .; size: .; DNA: TGTGCCAGCAGCGTAGAGGTATTCGGTGGCTACACCTTC; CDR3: CASSVEVFGGYTF
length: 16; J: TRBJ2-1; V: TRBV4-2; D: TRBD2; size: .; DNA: TGTGCCAGCAGCCAACCCACTAGCGGGAGGGGCAATGAGCAGTTCTTC; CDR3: CASSQPTSGRGNEQFF
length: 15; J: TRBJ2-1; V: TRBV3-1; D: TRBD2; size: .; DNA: TGTGCCAGCAGCCCTACTAGCGGGAGGTTCAATGAGCAGTTCTTC; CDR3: CASSPTSGRFNEQFF
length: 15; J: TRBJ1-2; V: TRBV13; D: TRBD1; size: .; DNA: TGTGCCAGCAGCTTGGCGGGACAGGGGAACTATGGCTACACCTTC; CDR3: CASSLAGQGNYGYTF
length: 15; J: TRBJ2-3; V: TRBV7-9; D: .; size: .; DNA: TGTGCCAGCAGCTTGTGGGCAGGGAGGACAGATACGCAGTATTTT; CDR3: CASSLWAGRTDTQYF
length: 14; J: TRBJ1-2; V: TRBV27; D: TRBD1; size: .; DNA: TGTGCCAGCAGCTCGGGACAGTGGGTCTATGGCTACACCTTC; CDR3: CASSSGQWVYGYTF
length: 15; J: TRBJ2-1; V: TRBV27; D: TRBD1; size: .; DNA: TGTGCCAGCACCTCCGCGGGACAGGGTCTCCGTGAGCAGTTCTTC; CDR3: CASTSAGQGLREQFF
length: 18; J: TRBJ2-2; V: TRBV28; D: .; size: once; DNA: TGTGCCAGCAGGCTGGGCCGACTAGTGATCAGAAACACCGGGGAGCTGTTTTTT; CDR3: CASRLGRLVIRNTGELFF
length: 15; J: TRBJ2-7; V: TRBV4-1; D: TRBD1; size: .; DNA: TGCGCCAGCTCCTCCCGGACAGGAAGCTCCTACGAGCAGTACTTC; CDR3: CASSSRTGSSYEQYF
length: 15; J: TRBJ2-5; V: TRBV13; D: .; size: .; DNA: TGTGCCAGCAGCACCAAACAGGGCCGCGGAGAGACCCAGTACTTC; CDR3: CASSTKQGRGETQYF
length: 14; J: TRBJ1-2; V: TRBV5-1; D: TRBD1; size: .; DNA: TGCGCCAGCAGCTTAGGACAGGAGAGAAATGGCTACACCTTC; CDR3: CASSLGQERNGYTF
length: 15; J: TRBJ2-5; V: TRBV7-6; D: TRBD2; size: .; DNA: TGTGCCAGCAGCTCCAAAAGCGGGGGCGGTGGGACCCAGTACTTC; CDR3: CASSSKSGGGGTQYF
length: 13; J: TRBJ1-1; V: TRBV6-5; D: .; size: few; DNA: TGTGCCAGCAGTTACACAGAGAACACTGAAGCTTTCTTT; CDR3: CASSYTENTEAFF
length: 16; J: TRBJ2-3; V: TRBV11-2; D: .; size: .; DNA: TGTGCCAGCAGCTTAGCTCCCAGAGGGGGCACAGATACGCAGTATTTT; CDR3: CASSLAPRGGTDTQYF
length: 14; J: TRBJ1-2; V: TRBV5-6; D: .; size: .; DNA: TGTGCCAGCAGCCGGGGCCAGGGGAGCGATGGCTACACCTTC; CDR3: CASSRGQGSDGYTF
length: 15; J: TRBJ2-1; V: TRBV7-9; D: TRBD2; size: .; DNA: TGTGCCAGCAGCACCACTAGCGGGAGACACAATGAGCAGTTCTTC; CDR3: CASSTTSGRHNEQFF
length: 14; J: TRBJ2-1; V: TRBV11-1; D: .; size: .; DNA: TGTGCCAGCAGCTTGTGGGACACCAACAATGAGCAGTTCTTC; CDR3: CASSLWDTNNEQFF
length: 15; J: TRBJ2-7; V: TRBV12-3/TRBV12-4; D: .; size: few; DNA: TGTGCCAGCAGTTTGGTCCCGGGGAGCTCCTACGAGCAGTACTTC; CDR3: CASSLVPGSSYEQYF
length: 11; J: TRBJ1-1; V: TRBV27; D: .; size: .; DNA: TGTGCCAGCAGTTTAGGGGGGATAGCTTTCTTT; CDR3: CASSLGGIAFF
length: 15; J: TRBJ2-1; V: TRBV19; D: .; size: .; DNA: TGTGCCAGTAGTAAGGAAGGGCTTTCGTACAATGAGCAGTTCTTC; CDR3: CASSKEGLSYNEQFF
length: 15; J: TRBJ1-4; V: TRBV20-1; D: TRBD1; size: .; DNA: TGCAGCGCACGGGGACACAGGGGGCTTGGGGAAAAACTGTTTTTT; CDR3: CSARGHRGLGEKLFF
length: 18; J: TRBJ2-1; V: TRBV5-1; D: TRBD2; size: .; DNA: TGCGCCAGCAGTCCGGGACTAGCGGGAGGTCTCCTAGGCAATGAGCAGTTCTTC; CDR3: CASSPGLAGGLLGNEQFF
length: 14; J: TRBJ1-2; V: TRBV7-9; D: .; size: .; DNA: TGTGCCAGCAGCTTAGCCGCGAGCGGGAATGGCTACACCTTC; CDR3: CASSLAASGNGYTF
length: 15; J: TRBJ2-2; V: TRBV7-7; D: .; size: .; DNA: TGTGCTAGCAGCTTTCAACCTACGAACACCGGGGAGCTGTTTTTT; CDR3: CASSFQPTNTGELFF
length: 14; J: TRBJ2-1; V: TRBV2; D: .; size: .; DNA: TGTGCCAGCAGTTCTGGCCCCGGTTACAATGAGCAGTTCTTC; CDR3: CASSSGPGYNEQFF
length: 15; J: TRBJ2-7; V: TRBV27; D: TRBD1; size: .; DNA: TGTGCCAGCAGTTACAAGGGGGCGGGCTCTCCCGAGCAGTACTTC; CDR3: CASSYKGAGSPEQYF
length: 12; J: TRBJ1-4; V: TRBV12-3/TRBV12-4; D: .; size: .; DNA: TGTGCCAGCAGTTTATCGAGTGAAAAACTGTTTTTT; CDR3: CASSLSSEKLFF
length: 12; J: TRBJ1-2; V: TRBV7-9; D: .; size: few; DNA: TGTGCCAGCAGCCCTGGGTGGGATGGCTACACCTTC; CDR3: CASSPGWDGYTF
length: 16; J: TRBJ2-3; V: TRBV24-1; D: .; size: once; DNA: TGTGCCACCCGCTCCAAGGGAGGGGGCGGGGCAGATACGCAGTATTTT; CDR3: CATRSKGGGGADTQYF
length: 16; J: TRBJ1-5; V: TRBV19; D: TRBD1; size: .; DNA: TGTGCCAGCGGTAAAACAGGGGGCGAAGTTAGTCAGCCCCAGCATTTT; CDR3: CASGKTGGEVSQPQHF
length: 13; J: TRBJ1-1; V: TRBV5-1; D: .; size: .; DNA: TGCGCCAGCCGGCGCAGGGTGAACACTGAAGCTTTCTTT; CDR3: CASRRRVNTEAFF
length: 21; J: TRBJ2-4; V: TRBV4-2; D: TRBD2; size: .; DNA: TGTGCCAGCAGCCAATCGAGGACTAGCGGGTCCGCCCTTGTTGTCAAAAACATTCAGTACTTC; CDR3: CASSQSRTSGSALVVKNIQYF
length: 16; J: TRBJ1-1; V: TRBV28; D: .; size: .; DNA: TGTGCCAGCAGTTTATTTTTACAGGGAGTTTCCACTGAAGCTTTCTTT; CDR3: CASSLFLQGVSTEAFF
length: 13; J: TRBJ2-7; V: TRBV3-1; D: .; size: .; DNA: TGTGCCAGCAGCCAAGATTACAACTACGAGCAGTACTTC; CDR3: CASSQDYNYEQYF
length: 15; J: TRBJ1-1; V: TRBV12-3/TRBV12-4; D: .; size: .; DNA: TGTGCCAGCAGTTTATCGGCGGGCATGAACACTGAAGCTTTCTTT; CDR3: CASSLSAGMNTEAFF
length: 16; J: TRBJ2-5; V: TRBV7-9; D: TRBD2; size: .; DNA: TGTGCCAGCAGCTGGAGCCTTACCGGACTAGGGGAGACCCAGTACTTC; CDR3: CASSWSLTGLGETQYF
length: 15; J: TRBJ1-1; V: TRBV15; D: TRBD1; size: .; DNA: TGTGCCACCAGCAGAGATCAGGGGGCTGGCACTGAAGCTTTCTTT; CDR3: CATSRDQGAGTEAFF
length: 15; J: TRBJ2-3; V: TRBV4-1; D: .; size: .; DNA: TGCGCCAGCAGCCAAGATTCAAGAGCGACAGATACGCAGTATTTT; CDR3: CASSQDSRATDTQYF
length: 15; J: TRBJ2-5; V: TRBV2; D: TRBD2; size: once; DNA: TGTGCCAGCAGTGAGGGGGGACTAGCCGAAGAGACCCAGTACTTC; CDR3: CASSEGGLAEETQYF
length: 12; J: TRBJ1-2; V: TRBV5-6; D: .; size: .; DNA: TGTGCCAGCAGTGGGACCGCATATGGCTACACCTTC; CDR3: CASSGTAYGYTF
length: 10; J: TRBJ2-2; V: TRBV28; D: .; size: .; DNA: TGTGCCAGGTTAACCGGGGAGCTGTTTTTT; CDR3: CARLTGELFF
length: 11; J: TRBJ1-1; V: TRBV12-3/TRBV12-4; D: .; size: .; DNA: TGTGCCAGCAGGTCAGGGCCTGAAGCTTTCTTT; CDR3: CASRSGPEAFF